The 3 T cell receptor beta chains below come from one sample, sequenced in a study of blood T cell repertoires in COVID-19. Some clones are missing from TCRdb's copy, which holds only in-frame ones; the method was immunoSEQ multiplex PCR. The sample yields tens of thousands of clones, over 80% seen once. The material sequenced was peripheral blood. Receptor source: a man in his 60s with acute or convalescent COVID-19.

V gene TRBV30 combines with J gene TRBJ1-1, with D maybe TRBD1 (6 bases). V was cut by 2 bases and J by 0 bases, with 7 bases left in between. Germline V gene sequence: CDR1 GTSNPN, CDR2 SVGIG (reference sequence). The CDR3 loop spans 13 amino acids. CDR3 sequence: CAWSRTVNTEAFF. The CDR3 bases are TGTGCCTGGAGTCGGACAGTGAACACTGAAGCTTTCTTT.

The V gene is TRBV29-1, the J gene TRBJ2-5; possibly TRBD1 for D (6 bases). This CDR3 comprises 12 residues. CDR1 and CDR2 (germline): SQVTM, ANQGSEA. V was pared by 3 bases and J by 7 bases, with 12 bases between. This CDR3 reads CSVDRQGLTQYF. For the CDR3, the DNA is TGCAGCGTTGACCGGCAGGGGTTGACCCAGTACTTC.

This chain links TRBV2 with TRBJ2-2; maybe TRBD2 (5 bases). Germline V gene lookup returns CDR1 SNHLY and CDR2 FYNNEI. V gave up 8 bases and J gave up 5 bases, with 12 bases separating them. The CDR3 has 13 residues. The CDR3 spells CASRGHGTGELFF. CDR3 sequence (DNA): TGTGCCAGCCGGGGTCACGGAACCGGGGAGCTGTTTTTT. Full variable domain (missing parts from reference TRBV2 and TRBJ2-2): EPEVTQTPSHQVTQMGQEVILRCVPISNHLYFYWYRQILGQKVEFLVSFYNNEISEKSEIFDDQFSVERPDGSNFTLKIRSTKLEDSAMYFCASRGHGTGELFFGEGSRLTVL.